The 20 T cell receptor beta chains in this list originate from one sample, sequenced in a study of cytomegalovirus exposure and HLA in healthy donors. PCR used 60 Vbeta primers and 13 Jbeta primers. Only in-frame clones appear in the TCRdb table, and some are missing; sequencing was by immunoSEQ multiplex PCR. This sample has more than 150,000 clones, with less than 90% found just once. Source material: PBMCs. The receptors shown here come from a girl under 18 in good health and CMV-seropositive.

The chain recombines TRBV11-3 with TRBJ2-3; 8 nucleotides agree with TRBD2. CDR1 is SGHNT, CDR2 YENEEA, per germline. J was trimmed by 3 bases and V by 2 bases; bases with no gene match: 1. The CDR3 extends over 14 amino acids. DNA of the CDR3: TGTGCCAGCAGCTTAAGCGGGAGTACAGATACGCAGTATTTT. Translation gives CASSLSGSTDTQYF.

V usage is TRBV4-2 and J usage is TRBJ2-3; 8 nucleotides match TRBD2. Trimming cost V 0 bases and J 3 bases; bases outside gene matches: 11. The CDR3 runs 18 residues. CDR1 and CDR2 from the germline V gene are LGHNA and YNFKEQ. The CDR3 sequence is CASSQDPAGGMGTDTQYF. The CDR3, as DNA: TGTGCCAGCAGCCAAGATCCCGCGGGGGGCATGGGTACAGATACGCAGTATTTT.

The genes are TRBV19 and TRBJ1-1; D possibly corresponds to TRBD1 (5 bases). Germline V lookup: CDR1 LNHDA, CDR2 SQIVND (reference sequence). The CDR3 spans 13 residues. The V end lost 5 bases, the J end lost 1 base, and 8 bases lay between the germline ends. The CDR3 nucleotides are TGTGCCAGTAGTTTTACAGGGAACACTGAAGCTTTCTTT. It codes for CASSFTGNTEAFF.

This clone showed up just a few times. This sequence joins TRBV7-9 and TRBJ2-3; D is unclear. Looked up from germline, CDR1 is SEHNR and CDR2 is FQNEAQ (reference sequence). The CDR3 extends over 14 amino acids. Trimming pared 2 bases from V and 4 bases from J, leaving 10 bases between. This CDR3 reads CASSLSPQADTQYF. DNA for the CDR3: TGTGCCAGCAGCTTATCACCCCAGGCAGATACGCAGTATTTT.

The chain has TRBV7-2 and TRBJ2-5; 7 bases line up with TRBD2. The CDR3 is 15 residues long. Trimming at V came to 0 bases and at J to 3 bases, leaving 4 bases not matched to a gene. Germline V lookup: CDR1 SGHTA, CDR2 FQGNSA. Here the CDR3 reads CASSLARLAEETQYF. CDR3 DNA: TGTGCCAGCAGCTTAGCGCGTCTAGCGGAAGAGACCCAGTACTTC.

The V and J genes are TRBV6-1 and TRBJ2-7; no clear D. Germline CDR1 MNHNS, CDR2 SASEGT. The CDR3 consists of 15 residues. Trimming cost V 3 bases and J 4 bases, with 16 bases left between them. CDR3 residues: CASSERGMPLYEQYF. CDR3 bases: TGTGCCAGCAGTGAGCGAGGTATGCCACTTTACGAGCAGTACTTC.

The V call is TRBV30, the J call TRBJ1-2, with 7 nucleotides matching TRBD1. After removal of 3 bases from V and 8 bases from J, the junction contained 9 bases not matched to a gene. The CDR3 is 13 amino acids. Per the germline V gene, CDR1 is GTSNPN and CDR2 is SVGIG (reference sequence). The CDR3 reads CAWSRGTGDGYTF. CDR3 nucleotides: TGTGCCTGGAGCCGGGGTACAGGGGACGGCTACACCTTC.

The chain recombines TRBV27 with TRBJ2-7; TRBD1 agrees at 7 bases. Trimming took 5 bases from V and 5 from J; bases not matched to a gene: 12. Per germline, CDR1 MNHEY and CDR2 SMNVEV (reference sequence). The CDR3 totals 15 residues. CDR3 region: CASSQGVSYYDEQYF. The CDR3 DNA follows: TGTGCCAGCAGTCAGGGGGTATCCTACTACGACGAGCAGTACTTC.

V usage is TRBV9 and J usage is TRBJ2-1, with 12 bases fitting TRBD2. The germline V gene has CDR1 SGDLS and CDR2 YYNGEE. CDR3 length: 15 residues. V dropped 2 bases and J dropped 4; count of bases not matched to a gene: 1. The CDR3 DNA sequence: TGTGCCAGCAGCGTGACTAGCGGGAGATACAATGAGCAGTTCTTC. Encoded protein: CASSVTSGRYNEQFF.

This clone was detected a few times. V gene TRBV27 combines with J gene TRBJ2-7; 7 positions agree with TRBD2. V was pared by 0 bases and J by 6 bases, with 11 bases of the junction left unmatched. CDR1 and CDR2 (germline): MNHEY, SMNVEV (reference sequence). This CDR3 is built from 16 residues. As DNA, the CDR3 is TGTGCCAGCAGTTTATCGTATAGCGGGCCACGGGGCGAGCAGTACTTC. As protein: CASSLSYSGPRGEQYF.

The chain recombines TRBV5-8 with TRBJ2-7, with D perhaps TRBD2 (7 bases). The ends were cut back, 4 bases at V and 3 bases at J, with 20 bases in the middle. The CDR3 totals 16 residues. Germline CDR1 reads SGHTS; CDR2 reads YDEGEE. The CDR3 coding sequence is TGTGCCAGCAGCCGGAGGGGGGGTTTAGGCGGCTACGAGCAGTACTTC. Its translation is CASSRRGGLGGYEQYF.

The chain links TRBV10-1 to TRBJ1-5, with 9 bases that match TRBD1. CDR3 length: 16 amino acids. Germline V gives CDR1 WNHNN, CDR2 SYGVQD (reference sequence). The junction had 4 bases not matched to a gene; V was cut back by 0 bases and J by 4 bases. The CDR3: CASSESRGTGNQPQHF. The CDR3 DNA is TGCGCCAGCAGTGAGTCCCGTGGGACAGGGAATCAGCCCCAGCATTTT.

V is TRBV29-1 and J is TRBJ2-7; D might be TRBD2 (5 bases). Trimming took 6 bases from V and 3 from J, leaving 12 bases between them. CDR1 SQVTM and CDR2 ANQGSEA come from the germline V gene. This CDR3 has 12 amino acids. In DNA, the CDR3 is TGCAGCGTGGGGATACGGGGCTACGAGCAGTACTTC. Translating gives CSVGIRGYEQYF.

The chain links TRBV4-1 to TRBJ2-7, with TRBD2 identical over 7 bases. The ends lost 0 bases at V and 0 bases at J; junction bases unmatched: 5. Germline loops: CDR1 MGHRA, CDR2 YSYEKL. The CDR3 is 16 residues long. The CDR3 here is CASSQEGGGLSYEQYF. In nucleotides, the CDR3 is TGCGCCAGCAGCCAAGAGGGGGGAGGGCTCTCCTACGAGCAGTACTTC.

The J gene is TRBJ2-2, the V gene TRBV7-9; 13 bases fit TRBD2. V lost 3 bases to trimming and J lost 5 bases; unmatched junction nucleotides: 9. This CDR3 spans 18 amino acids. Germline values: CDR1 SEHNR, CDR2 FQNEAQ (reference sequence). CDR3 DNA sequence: TGTGCCAGCAGCTTTAGTAGGGGACTAGCGGGAAGGACCGGGGAGCTGTTTTTT. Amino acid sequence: CASSFSRGLAGRTGELFF.

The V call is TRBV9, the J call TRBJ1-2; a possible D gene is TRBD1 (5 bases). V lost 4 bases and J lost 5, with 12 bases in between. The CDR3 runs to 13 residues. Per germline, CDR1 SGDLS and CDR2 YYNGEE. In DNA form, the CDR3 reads TGTGCCAGCAGCCCCGGGGGGGGATATGGCTACACCTTC. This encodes CASSPGGGYGYTF.

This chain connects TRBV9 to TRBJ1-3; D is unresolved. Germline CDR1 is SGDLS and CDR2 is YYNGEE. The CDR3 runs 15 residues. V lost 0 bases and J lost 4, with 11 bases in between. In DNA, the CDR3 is TGTGCCAGCAGCGTAGCTCCGGGAGGGGGAAACACCATATATTTT. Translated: CASSVAPGGGNTIYF.

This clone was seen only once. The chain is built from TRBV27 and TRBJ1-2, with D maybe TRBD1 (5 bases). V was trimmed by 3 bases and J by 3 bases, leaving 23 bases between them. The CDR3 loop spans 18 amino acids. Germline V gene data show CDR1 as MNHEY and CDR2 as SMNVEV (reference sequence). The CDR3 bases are TGTGCCAGCAGTTTCGAGGAGCCGCTCAGGGCGAAAGACTATGGCTACACCTTC. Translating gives CASSFEEPLRAKDYGYTF.

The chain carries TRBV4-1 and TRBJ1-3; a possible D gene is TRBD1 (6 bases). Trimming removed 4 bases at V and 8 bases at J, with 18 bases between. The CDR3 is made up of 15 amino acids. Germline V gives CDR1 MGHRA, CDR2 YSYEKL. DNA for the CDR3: TGCGCCAGCAGCCGGGGGGGGACATCAGGTTACACCATATATTTT. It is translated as CASSRGGTSGYTIYF.

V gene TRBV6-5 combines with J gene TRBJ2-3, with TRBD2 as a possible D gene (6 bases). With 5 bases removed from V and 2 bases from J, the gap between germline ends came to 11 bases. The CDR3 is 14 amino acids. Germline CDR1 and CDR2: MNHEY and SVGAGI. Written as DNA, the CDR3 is TGTGCCAGCAGTCTGGGACTTACCACAGATACGCAGTATTTT. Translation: CASSLGLTTDTQYF.